Listed below are T cell receptor beta chains from one sample, sequenced in a study of cytomegalovirus exposure and HLA in healthy donors. Sequenced by immunoSEQ multiplex PCR; TCRdb stores in-frame clones only, minus some. The profile shows 150,000 to 200,000 clones, about 88% of them singletons. Input material: PBMCs. Source of these receptors: a man between 18 and 35 years old in good health and CMV-seropositive. The CDR3 runs from the conserved cysteine through the conserved F or W.

CDR3 length | V gene | CDR3 protein
17 | TRBV6-4 | CASSDSASGGDTGELFF
15 | TRBV30 | CAWSVRDRAIEKLFF
17 | TRBV2 | CASSKASGGASGETQYF
14 | TRBV4-1 | CASSRQVERNEQFF
13 | TRBV7-2 | CASSLQVTDTQYF
15 | TRBV6-1 | CASSEWQGAGQPQHF
13 | TRBV30 | CAWSAQAGDGYTF
14 | TRBV6-1 | CASSADPGGNTIYF
14 | TRBV6-5 | CASSYNRGLYEQYF
14 | TRBV7-9 | CASSSPTGDYGYTF
14 | TRBV4-3 | CASSQVRVSGTQYF
15 | TRBV4-2 | CASSRGAGDQNSQYF
15 | TRBV7-8 | CASSSRTGGNAPLHF
15 | TRBV5-1 | CASSLDRTGPSTQYF
14 | TRBV19 | CASSIVGQNYEQYF
16 | TRBV30 | CASRDRGLPSYNEQFF
15 | TRBV5-5 | CASSLQGRSNQPQHF
16 | TRBV5-4 | CASSRGGRGGDTEAFF
16 | TRBV30 | CAWSVIRAGGVYGYTF
14 | TRBV7-6 | CASSLTGGGDTIYF
13 | TRBV7-6 | CASAQVAGNTIYF
19 | TRBV11-3 | CASSFPDRAPCLVNQPQHF
14 | TRBV9 | CASSVGQNNQPQHF
12 | TRBV29-1 | CSVVTGNTEAFF
13 | TRBV6-1 | CASRGGNSYEQYF
13 | TRBV6-6 | CAGSRGLTYEQYF
15 | TRBV11-2 | CASSLSRGSSYEQYF
13 | TRBV4-1 | CASSRQSLEKLFF
15 | TRBV7-9 | CASSAVGTGDLEQYF
18 | TRBV19 | CASGPGTGKFSGANVLTF
15 | TRBV13 | CASSSTGGQFSEQFF
19 | TRBV15 | CATSRDWNDRGYDKNIQYF
15 | TRBV5-6 | CASSLVDRENTEAFF
15 | TRBV7-7 | CASSLGQGDGNTIYF
15 | TRBV27 | CASSLFPGENYGYTF
14 | TRBV27 | CASKESGGHNEQFF
13 | TRBV13 | CASSLGGNTEAFF
15 | TRBV2 | CASSGDRAGNQPQHF
16 | TRBV6-6 | CASSYAGQGGSYEQYF
13 | TRBV19 | CASSTGQGETQYF
14 | TRBV4-3 | CASSQDRGSTEAFF
13 | TRBV14 | CASSSRGLTEAFF
17 | TRBV7-2 | CASSQPRDRERLDEQYF
15 | TRBV30 | CAWSVRQRVSSPLHF
15 | TRBV6-1 | CASSSPAGLDTEAFF
11 | TRBV19 | CATQGGDAQYF
15 | TRBV5-1 | CASSSLPQGLTEQFF
14 | TRBV29-1 | CSAAGGAAYNEQFF
16 | TRBV27 | CASSSSWTALSYEQYF
14 | TRBV27 | CASSPRAGSYEQYF
15 | TRBV5-4 | CASSLIAGGYNEQFF
14 | TRBV14 | CASSQVSGRETQYF
14 | TRBV25-1 | CASSDPRTGDEQYF
17 | TRBV11-2 | CASSLTRTSGGSNTQYF
14 | TRBV4-2 | CASSQDRGFRGYTF
15 | TRBV7-9 | CASSPQRQINYGYTF